This T cell receptor (beta chain) was recorded in a study of cytomegalovirus exposure and HLA in healthy donors. PCR involved 60 Vbeta and 13 Jbeta primers. TCRdb's table, derived via immunoSEQ multiplex PCR, lists solely in-frame clones and lacks some. Among 200,000 to 300,000 clones listed, around four fifths were seen once. Comments on this clone: Its antigen remains unknown.

The CDR3 extends over 15 amino acids. CDR1 and CDR2 (germline): MNHNY, SVGAGI (reference sequence). V dropped 5 bases and J dropped 4; count of bases not matched to a gene: 4. Overall study findings and caveats: As a later analysis showed, several of the most significant clusters appeared to be linked to common viral pathogens. Analyses of presence and absence presupposed an approximately uniform sequencing depth across donors. Later work associated 17,000 or so TCR beta sequences with HLA alleles at 0.05 false discovery rate. Later analysis indicated greater clonal expansion among HLA-associated TCR beta chains than among equally common other chains.

This chain connects TRBV6-6 to TRBJ2-3; TRBD2 agrees at 12 bases. The receptor's source is a woman aged 40 to 55 in good health and CMV-seropositive. Sequencing was done on a sample of PBMCs. CDR3 region: CASSATSGSSDTQYF. The CDR3 coding sequence is TGTGCCAGCAGTGCGACTAGCGGGAGTTCAGATACGCAGTATTTT.